Listed below are T cell receptor beta chains from one sample, sequenced in a study of prognosis after radiotherapy for stage I lung cancer. TCRdb re-called the multiplex PCR reads with MiXCR, one entry per CDR3 protein. The table shows some 19,000 distinct CDR3 sequences, with 45% to 50% occurring only once. The source material was PBMCs, sampled before or after stereotactic body radiation therapy (not recorded which). These receptors came from a donor aged 50 or older with non-small cell lung cancer. Each CDR3 is given with its conserved first and last residue. The D gene is left open where the match is weak. Expanded clones get a size class; other rows say once, few or many, or leave the size out.

j_gene	d_gene	abundance	v_gene	CDR3nt	CDR3aa
TRBJ2-7	TRBD2	once	TRBV28	TGTGCCAGCAGTTTGTCCGGGACTAGCGGATCCTACGAGCAGTACTTC	CASSLSGTSGSYEQYF
TRBJ2-6	TRBD2	NA	TRBV12-3/TRBV12-4	TGTGCCAGCACCTTAAGCGGGGGTTCTGGGGCCAACGTCCTGACTTTC	CASTLSGGSGANVLTF
TRBJ2-1	TRBD2	NA	TRBV6-1	TGTGCCAGCAGACGTAGCGGGGGCTTTAATGAGCAGTTCTTC	CASRRSGGFNEQFF
TRBJ2-6	TRBD1	NA	TRBV7-3	TGTGCCAGCAGCTCAGGGACAGGGCCTTCGGGAGGGGCCAACGTCCTGACTTTC	CASSSGTGPSGGANVLTF
TRBJ1-1	NA	many	TRBV29-1	TGCAGCGTTGTTCCGGGTTTTACTGAAGCTTTCTTT	CSVVPGFTEAFF
TRBJ2-7	TRBD1	NA	TRBV12-3/TRBV12-4	TGTGCCAGCAGTCTGAGACAGGGAGTAGACGAGCAGTACTTC	CASSLRQGVDEQYF
TRBJ2-1	TRBD2	once	TRBV10-3	TGTGCCAGCAGCCTTAGCGGGAGCTCCTACAATGAGCAGTTCTTC	CASSLSGSSYNEQFF
TRBJ2-7	NA	many	TRBV29-1	TGCAGCGGACAGAGCTCCTACGAGCAGTACTTC	CSGQSSYEQYF
TRBJ1-5	TRBD1	many	TRBV27	TGTGCCAGCAGTTCAGGACAGGGGACACGGCCCCAGCATTTT	CASSSGQGTRPQHF
TRBJ2-1	NA	NA	TRBV7-9	TGTGCCAGCAGCCCTGTTGAGGCAGGGGCCTACGAGCAGTTCTTC	CASSPVEAGAYEQFF
TRBJ2-7	TRBD2	NA	TRBV19	TGTGCCAGTAGTGCCCCTCGTGGGGGGGGGAACTACGAGAAGTACTTC	CASSAPRGGGNYEKYF